This is a list of T cell receptor beta chains from one sample in a study of patients and donors after allogeneic stem cell transplantation. TCRdb recomputed calls from the RT-PCR reads with MiXCR, one row per CDR3 protein. The sample has fewer than 200,000 distinct CDR3 sequences, roughly 30% seen once. The sequenced sample was blood, either unsorted or a sorted T cell fraction (not recorded which). These receptors all stem from a human donor who was either an allogeneic HSCT recipient or a stem cell or donor lymphocyte infusion donor (not recorded which). It is not recorded whose cells these are; they may come from a transplant donor. Both conserved end residues are part of each CDR3. The D gene is left open where the match is weak. Size is omitted from some rows. Given values are once, few, many or a class for expanded clones.

V	size	J	D	DNA	CDR3
TRBV12-3/TRBV12-4	few	TRBJ2-1	NA	TGTGCCAGCACCGACGACACCAATGCTTGGAATGAGCAGTTCTTC	CASTDDTNAWNEQFF
TRBV27	few	TRBJ2-3	NA	TGTGCCAGCAGCCCTCGTTCCGACTCTACGCAGTATTTT	CASSPRSDSTQYF
TRBV27	once	TRBJ2-7	NA	TGTGCCAGCAGTGCCACATCGTCGTACGAGCAGTACTTC	CASSATSSYEQYF
TRBV20-1	few	TRBJ1-5	NA	TGCAGTGCGCTATTAGACCTCAATCAGCCCCAGCATTTT	CSALLDLNQPQHF
TRBV4-1	NA	TRBJ2-1	NA	TGCGCCAGCAGCCAAGAAAGAACTAGCAATGAGCAGTTCTTC	CASSQERTSNEQFF
TRBV6-5	few	TRBJ1-2	NA	TGTGCCAGCAGTCGCCGGGGCACAAATAACTATGGCTACACCTTC	CASSRRGTNNYGYTF
TRBV29-1	few	TRBJ2-7	NA	TGCAGCGTTGAATCTCGGCGGTTCGAGCAGTACTTC	CSVESRRFEQYF
TRBV29-1	many	TRBJ1-5	TRBD1	TGCAGCGTTGCGGGACAGAACAATCAGCCCCAGCATTTT	CSVAGQNNQPQHF
TRBV10-1	NA	TRBJ2-5	NA	TGCGCCAGCAGTGAATCGGGGGAGACCCAGTACTTC	CASSESGETQYF
TRBV18	NA	TRBJ2-5	NA	TGTGCCAGCTCACCCGTTCGGGAGACCCAGTACTTC	CASSPVRETQYF
TRBV20-1	NA	TRBJ2-7	TRBD1	TGCAGTGCTGCACGCCCGGGACAGGCCTACGAGCAGTACTTC	CSAARPGQAYEQYF
TRBV7-9	few	TRBJ1-2	TRBD1	TGTGCCAGCAGCCCTAAAAGACAGGGGGCGAGCTATGGCTACACCTTC	CASSPKRQGASYGYTF
TRBV6-2/TRBV6-3	few	TRBJ2-5	TRBD2	TGTGCCACCTATCTAGCGGGAGGATGGAAGACCCAGTACTTC	CATYLAGGWKTQYF
TRBV4-3	few	TRBJ2-1	NA	TGCGCCAGCAGCCAAGACGGCGCGTACAATGAGCAGTTCTTC	CASSQDGAYNEQFF
TRBV7-2	NA	TRBJ1-1	TRBD1	TGTGCCAGCAGCTTAGCCGGATGGACAGGGTTGTCTGAAGCTTTCTTT	CASSLAGWTGLSEAFF